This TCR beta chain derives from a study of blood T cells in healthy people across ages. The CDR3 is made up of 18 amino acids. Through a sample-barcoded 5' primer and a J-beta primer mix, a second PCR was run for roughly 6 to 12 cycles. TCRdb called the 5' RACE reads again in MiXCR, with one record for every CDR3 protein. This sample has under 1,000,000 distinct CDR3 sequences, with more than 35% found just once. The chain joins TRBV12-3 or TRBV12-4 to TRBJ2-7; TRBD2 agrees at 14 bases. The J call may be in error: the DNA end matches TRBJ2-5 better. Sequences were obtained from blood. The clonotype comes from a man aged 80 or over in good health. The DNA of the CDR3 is TGTGCCAGCAGTTTACCCGGGACTAGCGGGGGTTTGAGAAAGACCCAGTACTTC. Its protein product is CASSLPGTSGGLRKTQYF.